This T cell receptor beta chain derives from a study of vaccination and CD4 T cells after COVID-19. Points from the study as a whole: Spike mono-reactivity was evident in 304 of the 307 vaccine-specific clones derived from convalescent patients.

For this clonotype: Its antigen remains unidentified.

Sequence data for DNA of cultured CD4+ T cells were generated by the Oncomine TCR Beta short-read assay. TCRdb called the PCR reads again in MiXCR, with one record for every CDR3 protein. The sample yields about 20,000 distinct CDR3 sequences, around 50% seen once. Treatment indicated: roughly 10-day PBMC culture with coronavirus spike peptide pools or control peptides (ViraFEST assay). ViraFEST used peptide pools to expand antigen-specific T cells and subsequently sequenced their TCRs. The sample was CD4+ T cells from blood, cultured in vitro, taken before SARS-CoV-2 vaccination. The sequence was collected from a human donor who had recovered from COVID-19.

CDR3 in amino acids: CSARTSGQTYEQYF. CDR3 coding DNA: TGCAGTGCTAGAACTTCGGGACAGACTTACGAGCAGTACTTC. The chain employs TRBV20-1 and TRBJ2-7; 7 nucleotides line up with TRBD1. This CDR3 is built from 14 residues. Germline CDR1 DFQATT, CDR2 SNEGSKA (reference sequence). V trimming: 2 bases; J trimming: 4 bases; junction bases outside the gene matches: 8.